The next 21 T cell receptor beta chains were all read from a single sample in a study of T cells in women clearing cervical HPV infection (dated by TCRdb to the late 2010s). Library creation used the immunoSEQ multiplex PCR assay. Imported from immuneACCESS, the table was reduced by TCRdb to in-frame sequences with V and J called. These copies leave out some clones; in studies compared against another copy, an unresolved V gene accounts for under half, and the cause of the remainder is not known. The table for this sample shows some 31,000 clones. The ten top clones hold 2.5% to 3% of the sample. Source material: blood buffy coat. The receptors originated from a woman aged 18 to 75 with a cervical HPV16 infection that either progressed to CIN3+ or cleared (not recorded which).

Worth noting for this clone: Sequencing ends 3 residues short of the CDR3 end; the germline J gene provides the rest. The chain couples TRBV19 to TRBJ2-5, with TRBD1 as a possible D gene (6 bases). This CDR3 has 18 amino acids. Germline-derived CDR1 and CDR2 are LNHDA and SQIVND (reference sequence). Trimming took 3 bases from V and 1 from J, leaving 21 bases between them. CDR3: CASSIWGPLLVLQETQYF. The sequenced CDR3 bases are TGTGCCAGTAGTATTTGGGGGCCCCTTTTGGTACTCCAAGAGACC.

About this clone: The sequence runs out 3 residues before the end of the CDR3; the remainder is reconstructed from the germline J gene. The chain employs TRBV18 and TRBJ1-1, with a possible D match to TRBD1 (6 bases). This CDR3 contains 15 residues. Germline CDR1 KGHSH, CDR2 LQKENI. V was shortened by 2 bases and J by 1 base, with 11 bases between the two germline ends. The CDR3 sequence is CASSPRRGGNTEAFF. The covered CDR3 bases are TGTGCCAGCTCACCAAGAAGGGGGGGGAACACTGAA.

Remarks on this clone: Read coverage stops 3 residues before the CDR3 terminus; the germline J gene supplies the remainder. V gene TRBV6-1 combines with J gene TRBJ1-5, with D hard to call. Per the germline V gene, CDR1 is MNHNS and CDR2 is SASEGT. Trimming left V 4 bases short and J 0 bases short, with 7 bases between. This CDR3 has 14 amino acids. Incomplete CDR3 DNA: TGTGCCAGCAGTGTTCAAAATAGCAATCAGCCC. It yields the protein CASSVQNSNQP. The complete CDR3 protein is CASSVQNSNQPQHF.

With respect to this clone: Coverage ceases 3 residues before the CDR3 finishes, and the germline J gene fills in the end. This chain connects TRBV19 to TRBJ1-2; no reliable D call. The CDR3 contains 12 residues. Trimming cost V 5 bases and J 4 bases, with 8 bases left between them. Germline V lookup: CDR1 LNHDA, CDR2 SQIVND (reference sequence). This chain's CDR3 is CASSLPVYGYTF. Partial CDR3 DNA: TGTGCCAGTAGTCTCCCAGTCTATGGC.

A note on this clone: The read finishes 3 residues shy of the CDR3 end, and the germline J gene is used to complete it. This chain uses TRBV11-3 with TRBJ1-6; D is perhaps TRBD1 (5 bases). The ends were cut back, 9 bases at V and 10 bases at J, with 13 bases in the middle. Per the germline V gene, CDR1 is SGHNT and CDR2 is YENEEA. The CDR3 has 12 residues. This chain's CDR3 is CASQGWGSPLHF. CDR3 bases read: TGTGCCAGTCAGGGTTGGGGATCACCC.

A note on this clone: The read gets to within 3 residues of the CDR3 end, and the germline J gene fills in the rest. This chain connects TRBV30 to TRBJ1-6, with 7 bases identical to TRBD1. V dropped 3 bases and J dropped 7; count of bases not matched to a gene: 12. The CDR3 runs 16 residues. Germline V lookup: CDR1 GTSNPN, CDR2 SVGIG (reference sequence). CDR3 bases read: TGTGCCTGGAGGCGCCCGACAGGGAGGGGGAATTCACCC. This sequence encodes CAWRRPTGRGNSP. In full, the CDR3 reads CAWRRPTGRGNSPLHF.

A remark on this clone: The CDR3 end falls 3 residues outside the read, so it is completed with the germline J gene. This sequence joins TRBV6-1 and TRBJ2-1; the match to TRBD2 covers 7 bases. This CDR3 region has 15 residues. With 2 bases clipped from V and 8 bases from J, the junction kept 9 bases outside the gene matches. Looked up from germline, CDR1 is MNHNS and CDR2 is SASEGT. The chain's CDR3 is CASSERPGRVHEQFF. The sequenced CDR3 bases are TGTGCCAGCAGTGAACGCCCAGGGAGGGTCCATGAG.

As concerns this clone: The CDR3 end lies 3 residues beyond the end of the read and is filled in from the germline J gene. This sequence joins TRBV5-1 and TRBJ2-1; the match to TRBD1 covers 10 bases. From germline, CDR1 is SGHRS and CDR2 YFSETQ. The CDR3 contains 15 residues. Trimming removed 4 bases from V and 6 bases from J; junction bases left unmatched: 7. The sequenced part of the CDR3 DNA is TGCGCCAGCAGCGAACCGGGACAGGGGTCCAATGAG. The encoded protein is CASSEPGQGSNE. The CDR3 in its entirety is CASSEPGQGSNEQFF.

Turning to this clone: The read gets to within 3 residues of the CDR3 end, and the germline J gene fills in the rest. The chain recombines TRBV5-4 with TRBJ2-7; 11 bases are shared with TRBD1. CDR3 length: 15 amino acids. Germline loops: CDR1 SGHNT, CDR2 YYREEE (reference sequence). V lost 3 bases and J lost 5; bases outside the gene matches: 7. The covered CDR3 bases are TGTGCCAGCAGCTCTCCGGGACAGGGGGAAAACGAG. Its protein product is CASSSPGQGENE. The complete CDR3 reads CASSSPGQGENEQYF.

Concerning this clone: The sequenced fragment ends 3 residues before the CDR3 boundary, so the rest is inferred from the germline J gene. The chain uses TRBV10-3 and TRBJ2-2, with 7 bases that match TRBD1. This CDR3 has 15 residues. The germline V gene has CDR1 ENHRY and CDR2 SYGVKD. After removal of 7 bases from V and 4 bases from J, the junction contained 9 bases not matched to a gene. The part of the CDR3 DNA that was read is TGTGCCATCAACCCGGGACAGAGCTCCACCGGGGAG. This codes for CAINPGQSSTGE. The full CDR3 protein reads CAINPGQSSTGELFF.

Comment on this clone: The read ends 3 residues shy of where the CDR3 ends; the end is completed using the germline J gene. The gene calls are TRBV14 and TRBJ2-5; 12 nucleotides agree with TRBD2. Germline CDR1 and CDR2: SGHDN and FVKESK. Germline trimming cut 4 bases from V and 1 base from J; bases unmatched to any gene: 7. The CDR3 is 17 amino acids. CDR3 DNA (partial): TGTGCCAGCAGCCTTCTAGCGGGGGGGATGATCCAAGAGACC. This translates into CASSLLAGGMIQET. The whole CDR3 region reads CASSLLAGGMIQETQYF.

Points on this clone: The read finishes 3 residues shy of the CDR3 end, and the germline J gene is used to complete it. This chain uses TRBV7-9 with TRBJ2-1; D may be TRBD2 (7 bases). V was shortened by 5 bases and J by 9 bases, with 17 bases between the two germline ends. CDR3 size: 14 residues. Germline CDR1 SEHNR, CDR2 FQNEAQ (reference sequence). The CDR3 sequence: CASSPGGGGGEQFF. The sequenced part of the CDR3 DNA is TGTGCCAGCAGCCCAGGAGGGGGAGGGGGTGAG.

Note on this clone: The read ends 3 residues before the CDR3 terminus; that terminus is restored from the germline J gene. J is TRBJ2-5 and V is TRBV11-2; D is uncertain. This CDR3 is built from 15 residues. Germline V CDR1 and CDR2: SGHAT, FQNNGV. Trimming cost V 4 bases and J 3 bases, with 15 bases left between them. The part of the CDR3 DNA that was read is TGTGCCAGCAGCTCCGTCAAAGGGCAGAAAGAGACC. Protein sequence: CASSSVKGQKET. The CDR3 as a whole reads CASSSVKGQKETQYF.

Remarks on this clone: The read falls 3 residues short of the CDR3 end, and the missing part is taken from the germline J gene. The V gene is TRBV7-9, the J gene TRBJ2-7, with a tentative D call TRBD1 (6 bases). With 4 bases removed from V and 2 bases from J, the gap between germline ends came to 15 bases. Germline loops: CDR1 SEHNR, CDR2 FQNEAQ (reference sequence). CDR3 length equals 15 residues. The CDR3 region is CASSSNEDRPYEQYF. CDR3 DNA (partial): TGTGCCAGCAGCTCGAATGAGGACAGACCCTACGAG.

Note on this clone: No DNA is shown, since the ends of the CDR3 on it are uncertain; the CDR3 is the one TCRdb lists. The chain combines TRBV28 with TRBJ2-5; the table names TRBD2, a call not compared with the DNA. The CDR3 comprises 13 residues, both ends counted. The germline V gene encodes CDR1 MDHEN and CDR2 SYDVKM. This CDR3 is CASSSSRGETQYF.

In regard to this clone: Read data end 3 residues before the CDR3 end; the end is taken from the germline J gene. The chain has TRBV29-1 and TRBJ2-7, with TRBD1 matching 7 bases. Germline V lookup: CDR1 SQVTM, CDR2 ANQGSEA. V lost 4 bases and J lost 0; bases outside the gene matches: 3. CDR3 size: 13 residues. CDR3 bases read: TGCAGCGTTGTCAGGGGGAGCTCCTACGAG. Protein: CSVVRGSSYE. The whole CDR3 region reads CSVVRGSSYEQYF.

Of note for this clone: The missing CDR3 end, 3 residues past where the read stops, is filled in from the germline J gene. The rearrangement uses TRBV7-8 and TRBJ2-5, with 10 bases lining up with TRBD2. The V gene end was trimmed by 2 bases and the J gene end by 4 bases; junction bases not matched to a gene: 7. Per germline, CDR1 SGHVS and CDR2 FQNEAQ. CDR3 length: 16 residues. The CDR3 region is CASSLLAGAVGETQYF. The part of the CDR3 DNA that was read is TGTGCCAGCAGCTTACTAGCGGGGGCGGTTGGAGAGACC.

Comments on this clone: The CDR3 end is not reached by the read, which stops 3 residues before it; the germline J gene fills it in. This rearrangement joins TRBV2 to TRBJ2-1; 9 bases are shared with TRBD1. CDR1 and CDR2 (germline): SNHLY, FYNNEI. The ends lost 5 bases at V and 6 bases at J; junction bases unmatched: 8. This CDR3 is built from 15 residues. CDR3 bases read: TGTGCCAGCAGTAGGACAGGGGCTAGAGGCAATGAG. Residues: CASSRTGARGNE. The CDR3 in its entirety is CASSRTGARGNEQFF.

Details on this clone: Coverage ceases 3 residues before the CDR3 finishes, and the germline J gene fills in the end. The genes are TRBV7-9 and TRBJ1-2, with 7 bases matching TRBD1. Per the germline V gene, CDR1 is SEHNR and CDR2 is FQNEAQ (reference sequence). V lost 4 bases, J lost 5 bases, and 7 bases stayed unmatched. The CDR3 is made up of 14 amino acids. The CDR3 is CASSSTGSVYGYTF. Partial CDR3 DNA: TGTGCCAGCAGCTCGACAGGGAGTGTATATGGC.

Of note for this clone: The read falls 3 residues short of the CDR3 end, and the missing part is taken from the germline J gene. The chain combines TRBV25-1 with TRBJ1-3, with 9 bases that match TRBD1. CDR3 length: 14 residues. CDR1 and CDR2 (germline): MGHDK, SYGVNS. CDR3: CASSVHRDRAIIYF. The DNA read from the CDR3 is TGTGCCAGCAGTGTACACCGGGACAGGGCTATA.

On this clone itself: The observed sequence ends 3 residues before the CDR3 terminus, with the missing tail filled in from the germline J gene. This chain connects TRBV4-1 to TRBJ2-3; a weak D match, TRBD2 (7 bases). CDR1 and CDR2 (germline): MGHRA, YSYEKL. Between the trimmed V and J ends, which lost 2 bases and 4 bases, there was a span of 16 bases. The CDR3 is made up of 16 amino acids. The sequenced part of the CDR3 DNA is TGCGCCAGCAGCCAACCCTGGCGGGGGCGGGCAGATACG. Protein sequence: CASSQPWRGRADT. The full CDR3 protein reads CASSQPWRGRADTQYF.